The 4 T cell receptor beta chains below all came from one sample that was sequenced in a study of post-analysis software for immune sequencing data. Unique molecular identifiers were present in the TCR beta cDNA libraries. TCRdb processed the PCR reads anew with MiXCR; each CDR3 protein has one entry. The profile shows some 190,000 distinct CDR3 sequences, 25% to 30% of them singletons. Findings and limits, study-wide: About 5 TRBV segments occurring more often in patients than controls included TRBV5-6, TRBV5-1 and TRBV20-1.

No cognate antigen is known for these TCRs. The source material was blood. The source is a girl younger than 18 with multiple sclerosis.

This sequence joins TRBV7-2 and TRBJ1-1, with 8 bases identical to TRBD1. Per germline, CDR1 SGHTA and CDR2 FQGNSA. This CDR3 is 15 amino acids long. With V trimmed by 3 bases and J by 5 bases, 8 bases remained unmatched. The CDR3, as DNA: TGTGCCAGCAGCTTCGGTCAGGGGGCCGGGACTGAAGCTTTCTTT. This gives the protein CASSFGQGAGTEAFF.

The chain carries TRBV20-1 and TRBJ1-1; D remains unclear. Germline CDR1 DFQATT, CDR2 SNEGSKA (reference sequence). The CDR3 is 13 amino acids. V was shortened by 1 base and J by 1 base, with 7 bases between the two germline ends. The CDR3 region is CSARGTANTEAFF. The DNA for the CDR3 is TGCAGTGCTAGAGGGACGGCGAACACTGAAGCTTTCTTT.

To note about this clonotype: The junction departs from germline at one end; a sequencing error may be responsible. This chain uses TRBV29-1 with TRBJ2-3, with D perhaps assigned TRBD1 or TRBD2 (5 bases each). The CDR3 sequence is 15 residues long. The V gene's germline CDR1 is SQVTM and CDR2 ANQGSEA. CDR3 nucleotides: TGCAGCGGGAGCTCCGGGACGTCTAGCACAGATATGCAGTATTTT. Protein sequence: CSGSSGTSSTDMQYF.

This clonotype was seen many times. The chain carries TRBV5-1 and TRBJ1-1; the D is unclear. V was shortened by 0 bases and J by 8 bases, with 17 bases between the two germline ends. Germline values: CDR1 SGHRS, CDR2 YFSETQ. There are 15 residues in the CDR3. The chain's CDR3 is CASSLEYGKKREAFF. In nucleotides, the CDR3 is TGCGCCAGCAGCTTGGAATATGGGAAGAAGCGGGAAGCTTTCTTT.